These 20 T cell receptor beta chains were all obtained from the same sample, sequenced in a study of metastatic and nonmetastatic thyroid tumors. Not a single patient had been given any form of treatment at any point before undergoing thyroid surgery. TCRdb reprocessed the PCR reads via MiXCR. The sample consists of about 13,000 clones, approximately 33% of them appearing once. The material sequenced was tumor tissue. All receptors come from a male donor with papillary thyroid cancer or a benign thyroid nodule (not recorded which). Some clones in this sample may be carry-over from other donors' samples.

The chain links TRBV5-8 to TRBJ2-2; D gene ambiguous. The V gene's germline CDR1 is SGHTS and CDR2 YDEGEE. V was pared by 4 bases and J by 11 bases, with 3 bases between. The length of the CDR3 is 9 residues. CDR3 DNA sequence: TGTGCCAGCAGCGATGAGCTGTTTTTT. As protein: CASSDELFF.

This CDR3 is CAWRDRDRGYNEQFF. For the CDR3, the DNA is TGTGCCTGGAGAGACAGGGACAGGGGCTACAATGAGCAGTTCTTC. This chain uses TRBV30 with TRBJ2-1; 10 bases match TRBD1. The J segment lost 3 bases and the V segment lost 3 bases, leaving 5 bases of the junction unmatched. This CDR3 has 15 amino acids. From germline, CDR1 is GTSNPN and CDR2 SVGIG (reference sequence).

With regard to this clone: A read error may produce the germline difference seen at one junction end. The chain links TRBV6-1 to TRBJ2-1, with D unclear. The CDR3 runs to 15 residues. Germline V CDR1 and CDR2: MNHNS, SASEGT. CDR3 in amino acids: CASSEDIGAYNEHFF. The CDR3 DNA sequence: TGTGCCAGCAGTGAAGATATCGGCGCTTACAATGAGCATTTCTTC.

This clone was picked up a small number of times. The CDR3 bases are TGTGCCAGCAGTCTTCAAAGCACAGATACGCAGTATTTT. It yields the protein CASSLQSTDTQYF. The chain combines TRBV27 with TRBJ2-3; no clear D. Germline-derived CDR1 and CDR2 are MNHEY and SMNVEV (reference sequence). The ends were cut back, 5 bases at V and 0 bases at J, with 6 bases in the middle. This CDR3 has 13 residues.

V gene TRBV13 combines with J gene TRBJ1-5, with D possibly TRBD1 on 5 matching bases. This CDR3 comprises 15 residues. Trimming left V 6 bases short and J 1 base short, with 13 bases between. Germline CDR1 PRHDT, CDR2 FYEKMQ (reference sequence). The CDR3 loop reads CASSESGGSNQPQHF. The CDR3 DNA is TGTGCCAGCAGTGAATCGGGGGGGAGCAATCAGCCCCAGCATTTT.

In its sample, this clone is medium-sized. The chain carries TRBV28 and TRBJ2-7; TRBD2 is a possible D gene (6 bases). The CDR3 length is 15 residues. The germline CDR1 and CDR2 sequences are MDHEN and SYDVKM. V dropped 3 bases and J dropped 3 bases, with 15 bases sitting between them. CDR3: CASSLGRGFGYEQYF. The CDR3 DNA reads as TGTGCCAGCAGTTTGGGGCGGGGTTTCGGCTACGAGCAGTACTTC.

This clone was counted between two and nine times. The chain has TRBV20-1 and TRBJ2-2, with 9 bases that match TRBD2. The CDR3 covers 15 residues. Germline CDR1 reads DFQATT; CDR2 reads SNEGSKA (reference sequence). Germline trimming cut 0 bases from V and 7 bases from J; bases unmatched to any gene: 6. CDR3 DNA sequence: TGCAGTGCTAGAGAATCCGGGACTAGCAGCGGGGAGCTGTTTTTT. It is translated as CSARESGTSSGELFF.

CDR3 nucleotide sequence: TGTGCCAGCACCACGCGGGGGGCAGAGACCCAGTACTTC. This encodes CASTTRGAETQYF. The chain joins TRBV18 to TRBJ2-5; 8 bases fit TRBD2. The CDR3 sequence is 13 residues long. Trimming cost V 8 bases and J 4 bases; bases outside gene matches: 6. Germline lookup yields CDR1 KGHSH and CDR2 LQKENI.

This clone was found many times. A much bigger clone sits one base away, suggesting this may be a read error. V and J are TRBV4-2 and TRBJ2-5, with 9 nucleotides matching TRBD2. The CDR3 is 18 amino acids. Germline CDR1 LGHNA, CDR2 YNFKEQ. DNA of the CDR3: TGTGCCGGCAGCCAAGATTTAAGCGGCGGGAGGGCCCTGGAGACCCAGTACTTC. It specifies CAGSQDLSGGRALETQYF.

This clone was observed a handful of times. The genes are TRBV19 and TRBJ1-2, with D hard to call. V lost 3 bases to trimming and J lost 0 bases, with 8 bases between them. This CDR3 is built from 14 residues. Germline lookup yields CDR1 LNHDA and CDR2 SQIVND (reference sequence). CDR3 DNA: TGTGCCAGTAGTATCTCTGAAGCTAACTATGGCTACACCTTC. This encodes CASSISEANYGYTF.

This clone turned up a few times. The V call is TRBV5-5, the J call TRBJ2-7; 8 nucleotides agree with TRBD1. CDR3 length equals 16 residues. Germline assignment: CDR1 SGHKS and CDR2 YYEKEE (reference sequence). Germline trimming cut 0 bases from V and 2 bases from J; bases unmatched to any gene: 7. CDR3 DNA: TGTGCCAGCAGCTTGGCCCTTGGACAGGGACCCTACGAGCAGTACTTC. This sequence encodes CASSLALGQGPYEQYF. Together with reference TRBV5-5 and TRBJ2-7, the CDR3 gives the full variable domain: DAGVTQSPTHLIKTRGQQVTLRCSPISGHKSVSWYQQVLGQGPQFIFQYYEKEERGRGNFPDRFSARQFPNYSSELNVNALLLGDSALYLCASSLALGQGPYEQYFGPGTRLTVT.

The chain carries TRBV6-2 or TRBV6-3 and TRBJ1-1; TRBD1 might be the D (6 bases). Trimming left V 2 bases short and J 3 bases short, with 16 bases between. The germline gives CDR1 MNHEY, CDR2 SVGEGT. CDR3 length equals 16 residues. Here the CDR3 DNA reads TGTGCCAGCAGTTACGATTTGACCGGGGGCTACACTGAAGCTTTCTTT. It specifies CASSYDLTGGYTEAFF.

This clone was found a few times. This CDR3 reads CASSTDSHQPQHF. The CDR3 nucleotides read TGTGCCAGCAGTACTGACAGCCATCAGCCCCAGCATTTT. The V and J genes are TRBV6-1 and TRBJ1-5; TRBD1 might be the D (5 bases). V was clipped by 5 bases and J by 5 bases, with 10 bases between them. There are 13 residues in the CDR3. Germline CDR1 MNHNS, CDR2 SASEGT.

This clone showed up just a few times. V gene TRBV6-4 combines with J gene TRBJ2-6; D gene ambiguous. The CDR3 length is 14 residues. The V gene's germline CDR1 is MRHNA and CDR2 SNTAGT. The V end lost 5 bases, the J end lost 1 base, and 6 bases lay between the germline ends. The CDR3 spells CASSIDSGANVLTF. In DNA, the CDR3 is TGTGCCAGCAGTATAGATTCTGGGGCCAACGTCCTGACTTTC.

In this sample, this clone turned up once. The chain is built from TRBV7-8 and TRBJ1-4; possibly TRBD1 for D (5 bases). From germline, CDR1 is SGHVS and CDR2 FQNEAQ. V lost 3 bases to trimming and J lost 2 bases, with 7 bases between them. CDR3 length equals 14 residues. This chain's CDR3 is CASSFGGTNEKLFF. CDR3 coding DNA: TGTGCCAGCAGCTTTGGGGGTACTAATGAAAAACTGTTTTTT.

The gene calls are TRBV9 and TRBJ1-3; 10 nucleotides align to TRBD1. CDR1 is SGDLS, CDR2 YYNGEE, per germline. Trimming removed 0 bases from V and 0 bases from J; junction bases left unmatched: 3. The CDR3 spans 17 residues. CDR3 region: CASSVGQGADSGNTIYF. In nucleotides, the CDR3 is TGTGCCAGCAGCGTAGGACAGGGGGCCGACTCTGGAAACACCATATATTTT.

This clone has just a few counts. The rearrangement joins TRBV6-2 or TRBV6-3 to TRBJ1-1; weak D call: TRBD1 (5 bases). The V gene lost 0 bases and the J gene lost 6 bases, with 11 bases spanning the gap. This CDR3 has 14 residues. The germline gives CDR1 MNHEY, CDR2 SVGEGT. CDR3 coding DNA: TGTGCCAGCAGTTACTCGTGGGGGGGAGCTGAAGCTTTCTTT. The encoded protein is CASSYSWGGAEAFF.

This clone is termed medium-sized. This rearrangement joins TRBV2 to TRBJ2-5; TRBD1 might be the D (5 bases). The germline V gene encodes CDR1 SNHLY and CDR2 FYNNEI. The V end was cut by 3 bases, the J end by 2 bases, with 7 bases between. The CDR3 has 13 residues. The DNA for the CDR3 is TGTGCCAGCAGTGATGGGGCACAAGAGACCCAGTACTTC. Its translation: CASSDGAQETQYF.

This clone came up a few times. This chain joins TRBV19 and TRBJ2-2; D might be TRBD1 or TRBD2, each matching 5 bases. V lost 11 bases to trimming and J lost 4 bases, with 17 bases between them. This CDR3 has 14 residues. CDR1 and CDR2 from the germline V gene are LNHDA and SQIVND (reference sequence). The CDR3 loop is CAAEGTQGTGELFF. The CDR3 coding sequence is TGTGCCGCTGAGGGAACTCAGGGCACCGGGGAGCTGTTTTTT.

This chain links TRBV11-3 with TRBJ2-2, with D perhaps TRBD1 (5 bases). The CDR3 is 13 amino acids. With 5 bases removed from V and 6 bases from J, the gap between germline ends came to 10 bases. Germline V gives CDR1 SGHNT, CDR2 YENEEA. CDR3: CASSGRVSGELFF. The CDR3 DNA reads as TGTGCCAGCAGCGGCAGGGTATCCGGGGAGCTGTTTTTT.